A single sample is the source of the 30 T cell receptor beta chains below, sequenced in a study of regulatory T cells in long-lasting Graves disease. Indicated time point: newly diagnosed GD, antithyroid drugs for less than 3 months. Researchers made the TCR library from RNA that was extracted from PBMCs. For TCR beta, libraries came from iRepertoire HTBI primers and Arm-PCR of CDR3 regions. MiXCR, applied by TCRdb to the multiplex PCR reads, yields one record per CDR3 protein. The data show roughly 500,000 distinct CDR3 sequences, approximately 12% seen once. This sample was shared with a second study, whose subject was T cells in Graves' hyperthyroidism and ophthalmopathy.

The sequenced sample was peripheral blood mononuclear cells (PBMCs), obtained at new diagnosis, from a patient treated with antithyroid drugs. The source is a young man with Graves disease.

This chain joins TRBV30 and TRBJ1-2; D is ambiguous. This CDR3 spans 11 amino acids. Deletions cut 3 bases from V and 4 bases from J, with 6 bases between. Germline values: CDR1 GTSNPN, CDR2 SVGIG (reference sequence). The CDR3 DNA reads as TGTGCCTGGAGCCAGGCCTATGGCTACACCTTC. Its translation: CAWSQAYGYTF.

The rearrangement uses TRBV27 and TRBJ1-3; possibly TRBD1 for D (6 bases). The germline V gene has CDR1 MNHEY and CDR2 SMNVEV (reference sequence). Trimming removed 4 bases from V and 4 bases from J, with 17 bases in between. The CDR3 totals 16 residues. DNA of the CDR3: TGTGCCAGCAGTTCCCCGGACAGTCCGAAAGGAAACACCATATATTTT. It specifies CASSSPDSPKGNTIYF.

This clonotype was observed at least ten times. CDR3 loop: CASSPTVNTEAFF. The CDR3 bases are TGTGCCAGCAGCCCGACCGTGAACACTGAAGCTTTCTTT. The chain has TRBV27 and TRBJ1-1; D unresolved. The CDR3 is 13 residues long. V was trimmed by 6 bases and J by 0 bases, leaving 8 bases between them. Germline V CDR1 and CDR2: MNHEY, SMNVEV (reference sequence).

This clonotype has ten or more counts. The chain combines TRBV2 with TRBJ2-3; 9 nucleotides agree with TRBD2. Germline CDR1 SNHLY, CDR2 FYNNEI. The CDR3 extends over 15 amino acids. J was trimmed by 6 bases and V by 4 bases; bases with no gene match: 8. The CDR3 bases are TGTGCCAGCAGTGTTTCGAGCGGGAGGCCGGATACGCAGTATTTT. Its protein is CASSVSSGRPDTQYF.

The V call is TRBV14, the J call TRBJ2-2; TRBD2 agrees at 9 bases. J lost 3 bases, V lost 4 bases, and 9 bases had no gene match. Germline CDR1 is SGHDN and CDR2 is FVKESK. The CDR3 runs 17 residues. CDR3 protein: CASSPLFLAGYTGELFF. CDR3 coding DNA: TGTGCCAGCAGCCCCCTTTTTCTAGCGGGGTACACCGGGGAGCTGTTTTTT.

This clonotype was counted many times. The junction does not match germline at one end; this may be a read error. The chain has TRBV5-1 and TRBJ1-1, with TRBD1 matching 7 bases. Germline loops: CDR1 SGHRS, CDR2 YFSETQ. The CDR3 has 14 residues. This CDR3 reads CASSQGQLNTEAFF. CDR3 sequence (DNA): TGTGCCAGCAGCCAGGGACAGTTGAACACTGAAGCTTTCTTT.

This clonotype was recorded many times. The V gene is TRBV2, the J gene TRBJ2-1; D is unclear. Trimming shortened V by 5 bases and J by 7 bases, and 6 bases separated the two germline ends. Germline-derived CDR1 and CDR2 are SNHLY and FYNNEI. The CDR3 covers 11 residues. DNA of the CDR3: TGTGCCAGCAGTTCGGAAAATGAGCAGTTCTTC. Its protein is CASSSENEQFF.

A word on this clonotype: This may stem from a read error, because a much larger clone lies one nucleotide away. V gene TRBV15 combines with J gene TRBJ1-3; the D is unclear. The CDR3 length is 14 residues. Trimming removed 1 base at V and 2 bases at J, with 6 bases between. From germline, CDR1 is LNHNV and CDR2 YYDKDF (reference sequence). Here the CDR3 reads CATSRGAAGNTIYF. The CDR3 DNA reads as TGTGCCACCAGCAGAGGAGCAGCTGGAAACACCATATATTTT.

The rearrangement uses TRBV18 and TRBJ1-2, with TRBD1 as a possible D gene (5 bases). This CDR3 has 16 residues. V lost 3 bases and J 1 base, leaving 15 bases between the germline ends. The germline V gene encodes CDR1 KGHSH and CDR2 LQKENI. DNA of the CDR3: TGTGCCAGCTCACCTATGAAGGGGCTCCTTAACTATGGCTACACCTTC. Residues: CASSPMKGLLNYGYTF.

The chain recombines TRBV6-2 or TRBV6-3 with TRBJ2-7; 10 bases align to TRBD2. Germline V gene sequence: CDR1 MNHEY, CDR2 SVGEGT. The J segment lost 7 bases and the V segment lost 0 bases, leaving 9 bases of the junction unmatched. The CDR3 extends over 16 amino acids. The CDR3 nucleotides read TGTGCCAGCAGTTACTCGAGGGTAGCGGGAGGAGGAGAGCAGTACTTC. It specifies CASSYSRVAGGGEQYF.

This clonotype has only a few counts. J is TRBJ2-7 and V is TRBV10-3; 8 bases fit TRBD1. This CDR3 region has 15 residues. V lost 5 bases and J lost 2; bases outside the gene matches: 8. Germline V lookup: CDR1 ENHRY, CDR2 SYGVKD. CDR3: CAISPDTGGTYEQYF. The CDR3 nucleotides read TGTGCCATCAGTCCCGACACAGGGGGGACCTACGAGCAGTACTTC.

Many counts were recorded for this clonotype. V and J are TRBV19 and TRBJ1-6, with D possibly TRBD1 on 5 matching bases. CDR3 length equals 16 residues. Trimming shortened V by 1 base and J by 6 bases, and 13 bases separated the two germline ends. Germline CDR1 LNHDA, CDR2 SQIVND (reference sequence). The CDR3 loop reads CASSIVGGRVNSPLHF. The CDR3 DNA sequence: TGTGCCAGTAGTATAGTCGGCGGCAGGGTTAATTCACCCCTCCACTTT.

This clonotype was counted ten times or more. The V gene is TRBV7-8, the J gene TRBJ2-7; no definite D call. Trimming shortened V by 5 bases and J by 0 bases, and 14 bases separated the two germline ends. The CDR3 covers 15 residues. Germline lookup yields CDR1 SGHVS and CDR2 FQNEAQ. The CDR3 DNA follows: TGTGCCAGCAGCCCCCTCCGTACCCTCTCCTACGAGCAGTACTTC. This gives the protein CASSPLRTLSYEQYF.

This clonotype was observed a handful of times. The chain uses TRBV25-1 and TRBJ1-2; maybe TRBD1 (6 bases). V was clipped by 1 base and J by 8 bases, with 20 bases between them. Per the germline V gene, CDR1 is MGHDK and CDR2 is SYGVNS. The CDR3 extends over 16 amino acids. The CDR3 spells CASSESRGTGRKGYTF. The DNA for the CDR3 is TGTGCCAGCAGTGAATCTAGGGGGACCGGGCGGAAAGGCTACACCTTC.

This chain joins TRBV12-3 or TRBV12-4 and TRBJ2-1, with D unclear. The V gene lost 6 bases and the J gene lost 8 bases, with 14 bases spanning the gap. The CDR3 extends over 13 amino acids. CDR3 coding DNA: TGTGCCAGCAGCTCATTAACCTTGGATGAGCAGTTCTTC. Translating gives CASSSLTLDEQFF.

In its sample, this clonotype was seen many times. V usage is TRBV27 and J usage is TRBJ2-7; 8 bases are shared with TRBD1. Germline assignment: CDR1 MNHEY and CDR2 SMNVEV (reference sequence). The CDR3 spans 15 residues. V lost 3 bases, J lost 2 bases, and 6 bases stayed unmatched. DNA for the CDR3: TGTGCCAGCAGTTTTTCCGGGACAGGACCCTACGAGCAGTACTTC. It encodes CASSFSGTGPYEQYF.

This clonotype was seen at least ten times. The genes are TRBV7-2 and TRBJ2-5; 7 positions agree with TRBD2. The V and J ends lost 3 bases and 1 base, in that order; junction bases with no gene match: 8. CDR1 and CDR2 from the germline V gene are SGHTA and FQGNSA. This CDR3 has 16 residues. CDR3 loop: CASSFVGAGTQETQYF. CDR3 bases: TGTGCCAGCAGCTTTGTCGGAGCGGGAACCCAAGAGACCCAGTACTTC. Supplemented by reference TRBV7-2 and TRBJ2-5, the full variable domain reads GAGVSQSPSNKVTEKGKDVELRCDPISGHTALYWYRQSLGQGLEFLIYFQGNSAPDKSGLPSDRFSAERTGGSVSTLTIQRTQQEDSAVYLCASSFVGAGTQETQYFGPGTRLLVL.

This clonotype was seen repeatedly, ten times or more. V usage is TRBV20-1 and J usage is TRBJ2-5, with a tentative D call TRBD1 (6 bases). Germline CDR1 is DFQATT and CDR2 is SNEGSKA (reference sequence). V lost 7 bases and J lost 3, with 12 bases in between. The CDR3 consists of 12 residues. The chain's CDR3 is CSGRRGEETQYF. The CDR3 DNA is TGCAGTGGCCGCAGGGGTGAAGAGACCCAGTACTTC.

This clonotype was seen at least ten times. V gene TRBV4-1 combines with J gene TRBJ2-1; 9 bases are shared with TRBD2. The CDR3 length is 15 residues. The germline V gene has CDR1 MGHRA and CDR2 YSYEKL. Losses at the gene ends were 3 bases for V and 6 bases for J; bases not matched to a gene: 6. The CDR3 loop reads CASSQAGGPINEQFF. The CDR3 region has the DNA TGCGCCAGCAGCCAGGCGGGAGGGCCCATCAATGAGCAGTTCTTC.

In its sample, this clonotype was seen many times. V gene TRBV2 combines with J gene TRBJ2-7; possible D gene TRBD2, 5 bases. V was pared by 7 bases and J by 0 bases, with 13 bases between. Germline V gives CDR1 SNHLY, CDR2 FYNNEI. This CDR3 is built from 14 residues. CDR3: CASIRGLSSYEQYF. The DNA of the CDR3 is TGTGCCAGCATACGGGGTCTTAGCTCCTACGAGCAGTACTTC.

This clonotype was observed a few times. Just one base apart from a much larger clone, this may be a read error. V and J are TRBV12-3 or TRBV12-4 and TRBJ1-1, with D hard to call. The length of the CDR3 is 13 residues. Trimming stripped 8 bases from V and 5 bases from J, with 15 bases between. As DNA, the CDR3 is TGTGCCAGCGACGGGGAGACTGGGACTGAAGCTTTCTTT. Protein product: CASDGETGTEAFF.

This clonotype was detected many times. The V call is TRBV30, the J call TRBJ2-3, with TRBD2 matching 8 bases. This CDR3 contains 14 residues. V gave up 1 base and J gave up 6 bases; unmatched junction bases: 6. Germline V gene data show CDR1 as GTSNPN and CDR2 as SVGIG (reference sequence). Written as DNA, the CDR3 is TGTGCCTGGAGTGACAGCGGGAGTAGGGATACGCAGTATTTT. Residues: CAWSDSGSRDTQYF.

There are many counts of this clonotype. The rearrangement joins TRBV5-1 to TRBJ2-2, with a weak D call TRBD1 (6 bases). Germline V gene data show CDR1 as SGHRS and CDR2 as YFSETQ. Trimming removed 1 base from V and 3 bases from J, with 10 bases in between. The CDR3 runs 15 residues. CDR3 nucleotides: TGCGCCAGCAGCTTGACAGGGTCTGACACCGGGGAGCTGTTTTTT. It translates to CASSLTGSDTGELFF.

The rearrangement links TRBV6-9 to TRBJ1-4; a weak D match, TRBD1 (6 bases). Deletions cut 4 bases from V and 8 bases from J, with 11 bases between. The germline CDR1 and CDR2 sequences are MNHGY and SVAAGI. The CDR3 totals 13 residues. CDR3 protein: CASSWGAREKLFF. CDR3 nucleotide sequence: TGTGCCAGCAGTTGGGGGGCGCGAGAAAAACTGTTTTTT.

Many counts were recorded for this clonotype. The chain employs TRBV29-1 and TRBJ2-7; D uncertain. The germline V gene has CDR1 SQVTM and CDR2 ANQGSEA. V lost 3 bases and J lost 2, with 11 bases in between. The CDR3 is made up of 13 amino acids. This CDR3 is CSVDGLGTYEQYF. The CDR3 coding sequence is TGCAGCGTTGATGGGCTGGGGACCTACGAGCAGTACTTC.

This clonotype appeared many times. Here the CDR3 reads CASTTAWDGYTF. The CDR3 DNA sequence: TGTGCCAGCACCACCGCCTGGGATGGCTACACCTTC. V usage is TRBV28 and J usage is TRBJ1-2; D is undetermined. The CDR3 has 12 amino acids. V was pared by 7 bases and J by 6 bases, with 12 bases between. Germline CDR1 MDHEN, CDR2 SYDVKM.

The genes are TRBV4-1 and TRBJ2-7; D call uncertain. V was clipped by 3 bases and J by 8 bases, with 17 bases between them. Germline V CDR1 and CDR2: MGHRA, YSYEKL. The CDR3 spans 14 residues. Here the CDR3 DNA reads TGCGCCAGCAGCCACGCCCTCCAGGTTGGCAAGCAGTACTTC. Protein product: CASSHALQVGKQYF.

The chain combines TRBV30 with TRBJ1-2, with 7 bases fitting TRBD1. Trimming removed 5 bases from V and 3 bases from J; junction bases left unmatched: 6. The CDR3 totals 13 residues. Germline V gene data show CDR1 as GTSNPN and CDR2 as SVGIG (reference sequence). The CDR3 DNA reads TGTGCCTGGGGGACAGATATCGACTATGGCTACACCTTC. It translates to CAWGTDIDYGYTF.

This clonotype was detected ten times or more. The gene calls are TRBV6-9 and TRBJ2-1, with 13 bases that match TRBD2. The V segment lost 4 bases and the J segment 5 bases; nucleotides outside the gene matches: 5. CDR1 is MNHGY, CDR2 SVAAGI, per germline. The CDR3 has 16 residues. CDR3 sequence: CASSFFGTSGDNEQFF. The CDR3 DNA reads as TGTGCCAGCAGTTTTTTCGGGACTAGCGGGGACAATGAGCAGTTCTTC.

This clonotype was seen repeatedly, ten times or more. The V and J genes are TRBV7-2 and TRBJ2-5; D call uncertain. The CDR3 totals 14 residues. Germline CDR1 and CDR2: SGHTA and FQGNSA. The V end was cut by 5 bases, the J end by 4 bases, with 14 bases between. DNA of the CDR3: TGTGCCAGCAGCCACCGACCTTTTCCAGAGACCCAGTACTTC. The encoded protein is CASSHRPFPETQYF.